The T cell receptor beta chain under discussion was sequenced for a study of blood T cell repertoires in COVID-19. Study-wide context: Both acute and convalescent COVID-19 samples were obtained from the United States, Italy and Spain.

This clone has a single count. Authors' data handling: Estimation of nucleated cell counts relied on the amplification of reference gene primers. Clones were read by immunoSEQ multiplex PCR, and TCRdb kept only the in-frame ones, dropping some. V, J and clone size are taken as reported in that table, and D and trimming were inferred from the DNA itself. The sample has 490,000 or so clones; around nine tenths are singletons. CDR1 and CDR2 (germline): SEHNR, FQNEAQ (reference sequence). This CDR3 spans 15 amino acids. Trimming took 2 bases from V and 6 from J; bases not matched to a gene: 5. Sample: PBMCs or T cells enriched from blood (not recorded which). The receptor comes from a woman aged 40 to 55 who had recovered from COVID-19. This sequence joins TRBV7-9 and TRBJ1-4, with TRBD1 matching 8 bases. CDR3 sequence (DNA): TGTGCCAGCAGCTTACGGACAGGGAAGGATGAAAAACTGTTTTTT. It translates to CASSLRTGKDEKLFF.